This is a list of T cell receptor beta chains from one sample in a study of blood T cell repertoires in COVID-19. The repertoire was sequenced with immunoSEQ multiplex PCR; TCRdb's copy has only in-frame clones and lacks some. The profile shows 150,000 or so clones, approximately 82% of them singletons. Sequencing input: peripheral blood. These receptors all come from a human donor with acute or convalescent COVID-19. The donor label of this sample is uncertain. CDR3s include the opening cysteine and the closing phenylalanine or tryptophan. Only some rows state a clone size, as once, few, many or a class for expanded clones.

V	J	size	CDR3
TRBV19	TRBJ1-4	few	CASRRGGAGEKLFF
TRBV11-2	TRBJ1-1	few	CASSLDQDRLTEAFF
TRBV7-2	TRBJ1-5	.	CASSLGGSPSNQPQHF
TRBV7-2	TRBJ2-3	.	CASSSRTGARGDTQYF
TRBV9	TRBJ1-6	.	CASSVGTGGRSSYNSPLHF
TRBV6-1	TRBJ1-5	.	CASSESFDQPQHF
TRBV30	TRBJ1-2	.	CAYTTSGAGGYTF
TRBV21-1	TRBJ1-5	few	CASSLEKVPTGPEQPQHF
TRBV5-1	TRBJ1-1	.	CASSRGNLITEAFF
TRBV18	TRBJ1-1	.	CASSPSTGLNTEAFF
TRBV18	TRBJ1-2	.	CASSPGREVYGYTF
TRBV5-6	TRBJ1-5	.	CASSQDRVNQPQHF
TRBV25-1	TRBJ1-1	.	CASSEQMANTEAFF
TRBV7-3	TRBJ1-1	once	CASSSKRNTEAFF
TRBV3-1/TRBV3-2	TRBJ1-3	.	CASLLQGAGNTIYF
TRBV27	TRBJ2-2	.	CASTFRSGELFF
TRBV19	TRBJ2-1	.	CASSIGGAGAYNEQFF
TRBV5-1	TRBJ2-5	.	CASSLEARVEETQYF
TRBV5-1	TRBJ2-5	.	CASSVGAPRYQETQYF
TRBV28	TRBJ1-1	.	CASIPSLNTEAFF
TRBV5-1	TRBJ1-1	once	CASSLDPGIGNTEAFF
TRBV19	TRBJ2-5	.	CASKVGGSAETQYF
TRBV7-2	TRBJ2-5	.	CASSPGFTYETQYF
TRBV29-1	TRBJ1-3	.	CSVDGDRGIGGNTIYF
TRBV6-5	TRBJ1-5	.	CASNKQGGSNQPQHF
TRBV7-3	TRBJ2-2	.	CASSPRIRASGGARELFF
TRBV19	TRBJ2-1	.	CASTRQAGVPNEQFF
TRBV7-6	TRBJ2-2	few	CASSLGQFNTGELFF
TRBV20-1	TRBJ2-2	.	CSASSDTGELFF
TRBV4-2	TRBJ2-3	.	CASSQGWSGGAKDTQYF
TRBV11-2	TRBJ1-1	.	CASSLGAKNTEAFF
TRBV7-3	TRBJ2-5	.	CASSLGQQETQYF
TRBV7-9	TRBJ1-5	once	CASSLGADNQPQHF
TRBV11-2	TRBJ1-1	.	CASSLDLGGTEAFF
TRBV2	TRBJ2-5	.	CASSDSVASGKETQYF
TRBV3-1/TRBV3-2	TRBJ2-1	.	CASSQDLVTGNEQFF
TRBV25-1	TRBJ1-2	.	CASSDPQGYGYTF
TRBV2	TRBJ2-7	.	CASSRQGPRGEQYF
TRBV11-3	TRBJ2-2	.	CASSLDWTNGELFF
TRBV6-6	TRBJ2-3	once	CASSYGGTGGDTQYF
TRBV7-2	TRBJ1-5	.	CASSLLRGNHQPQHF
TRBV18	TRBJ1-1	.	CASSPSSGPNTEAFF
TRBV6-6	TRBJ1-1	.	CASSPWDRPLMNTEAFF
TRBV4-1	TRBJ2-5	.	CASSSGGGEETQYF
TRBV6-2/TRBV6-3	TRBJ2-7	many	CASSYYRDSYEQYF
TRBV27	TRBJ2-5	few	CASSQRSGSGETQYF
TRBV6-5	TRBJ1-1	few	CATRQVNTEAFF
TRBV27	TRBJ1-1	.	CASSPLGTGDTEAFF
TRBV5-6	TRBJ1-5	few	CASSLGQRGSNQPQHF
TRBV10-3	TRBJ1-3	.	CATQSDGTGAGNTIYF
TRBV19	TRBJ1-1	.	CASRKRVLISEAFF
TRBV3-1/TRBV3-2	TRBJ2-7	.	CASSQEMGLAGVSYEQYF
TRBV12-3/TRBV12-4	TRBJ1-1	.	CASSSNRHTEAFF
TRBV5-6	TRBJ1-3	.	CASSPTGTLNTIYF
TRBV5-1	TRBJ1-2	.	CASSFLAGDNYGYTF
TRBV10-3	TRBJ1-3	.	CAIMSVSGNTIYF
TRBV6-2/TRBV6-3	TRBJ2-7	.	CASSYPGQGALYEQYF
TRBV4-2	TRBJ1-1	.	CASSPVGSSQAFF
TRBV5-1	TRBJ1-6	.	CASSPAGFKGSPLHF